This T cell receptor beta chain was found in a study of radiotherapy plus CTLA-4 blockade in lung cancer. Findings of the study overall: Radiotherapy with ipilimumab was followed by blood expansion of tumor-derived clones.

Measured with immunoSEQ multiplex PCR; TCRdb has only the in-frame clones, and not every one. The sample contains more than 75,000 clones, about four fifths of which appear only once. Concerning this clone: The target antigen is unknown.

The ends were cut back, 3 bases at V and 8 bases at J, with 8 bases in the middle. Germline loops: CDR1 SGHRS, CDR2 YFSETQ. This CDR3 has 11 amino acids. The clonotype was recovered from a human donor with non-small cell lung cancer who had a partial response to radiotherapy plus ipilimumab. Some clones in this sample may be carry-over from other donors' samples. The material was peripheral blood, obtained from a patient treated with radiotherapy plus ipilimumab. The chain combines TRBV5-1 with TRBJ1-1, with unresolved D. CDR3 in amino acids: CASSWAGEAFF. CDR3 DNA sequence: TGCGCCAGCAGCTGGGCGGGGGAAGCTTTCTTT. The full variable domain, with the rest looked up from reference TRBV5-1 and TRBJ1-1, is KAGVTQTPRYLIKTRGQQVTLSCSPISGHRSVSWYQQTPGQGLQFLFEYFSETQRNKGNFPGRFSGRQFSNSRSEMNVSTLELGDSALYLCASSWAGEAFFGQGTRLTVV.